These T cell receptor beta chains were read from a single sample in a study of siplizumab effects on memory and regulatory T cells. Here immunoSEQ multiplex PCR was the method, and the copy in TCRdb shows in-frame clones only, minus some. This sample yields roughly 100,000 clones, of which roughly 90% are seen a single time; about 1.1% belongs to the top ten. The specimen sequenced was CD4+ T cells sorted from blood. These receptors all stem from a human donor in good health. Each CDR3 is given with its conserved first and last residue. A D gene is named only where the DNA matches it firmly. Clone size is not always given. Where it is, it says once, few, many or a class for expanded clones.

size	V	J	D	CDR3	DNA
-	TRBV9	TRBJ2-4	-	CASNIGGKGIQYF	TGTGCCAGCAATATCGGCGGGAAGGGCATTCAGTACTTC
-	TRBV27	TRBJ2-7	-	CARNERNPTGPGTYEQYF	TGTGCCCGGAACGAGCGGAACCCTACCGGCCCGGGGACATACGAGCAGTACTTC
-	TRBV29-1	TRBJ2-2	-	CSVLLGLGTGELFF	TGCAGCGTCCTCTTGGGACTTGGCACCGGGGAGCTGTTTTTT
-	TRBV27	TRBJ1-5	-	CASSLQGGNQPQHF	TGTGCCAGCAGTTTACAAGGGGGCAATCAGCCCCAGCATTTT
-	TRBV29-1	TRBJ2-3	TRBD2	CSVEIAGADTQYF	TGCAGCGTTGAAATAGCGGGAGCAGATACGCAGTATTTT
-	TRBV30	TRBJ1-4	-	CAWSLLGFRGEKLFF	TGTGCCTGGAGTCTGTTGGGGTTCCGAGGCGAAAAACTGTTTTTT
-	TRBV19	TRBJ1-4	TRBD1	CASIDRVKAKLFF	TGTGCCAGTATAGACAGGGTGAAGGCGAAACTGTTTTTT
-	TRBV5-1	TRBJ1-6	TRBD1	CASRITPGQGNSPLHF	TGCGCCAGCAGAATTACCCCGGGACAGGGTAATTCACCCCTCCACTTT
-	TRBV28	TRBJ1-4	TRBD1	CASSGGQPNEKLFF	TGTGCCAGCAGCGGGGGACAGCCTAATGAAAAACTGTTTTTT
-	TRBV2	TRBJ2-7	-	CASSLGSSYEQYF	TGTGCCAGCAGCCTTGGGAGCTCCTACGAGCAGTACTTC
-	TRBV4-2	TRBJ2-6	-	CASSARTNREMRANVLTF	TGTGCCAGCAGCGCCCGGACAAATAGAGAGATGAGGGCCAACGTCCTGACTTTC
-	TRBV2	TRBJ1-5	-	CASAQIGRETNQPQHF	TGTGCCAGCGCCCAAATAGGGCGGGAGACCAATCAGCCCCAGCATTTT
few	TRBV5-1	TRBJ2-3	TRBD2	CASRAGSRGGLAGGDTQYF	TGCGCCAGCAGGGCCGGGTCACGAGGAGGGCTAGCGGGAGGAGATACGCAGTATTTT
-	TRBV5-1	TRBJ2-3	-	CASSFGGSWTDTQYF	TGCGCCAGCAGCTTCGGGGGTTCATGGACAGATACGCAGTATTTT
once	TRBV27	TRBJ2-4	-	CASATLLAKNIQYF	TGTGCCAGCGCTACTTTACTAGCCAAAAACATTCAGTACTTC
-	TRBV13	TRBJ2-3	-	CASSVPGFTSTDTQYF	TGTGCCAGCAGCGTGCCAGGGTTCACTAGCACAGATACGCAGTATTTT
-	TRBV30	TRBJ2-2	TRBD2	CAWSKYPPGLAGTGELFF	TGTGCCTGGAGTAAATATCCCCCGGGACTAGCGGGAACCGGGGAGCTGTTTTTT
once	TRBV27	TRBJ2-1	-	CASSLDQFTTGKVLEQFF	TGTGCCAGCAGTTTAGACCAATTCACGACAGGAAAGGTACTTGAGCAGTTCTTC
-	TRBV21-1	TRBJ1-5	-	CASSKGAQTGGGQPQHF	TGTGCCAGCAGCAAGGGGGCCCAAACAGGGGGCGGTCAGCCCCAGCATTTT
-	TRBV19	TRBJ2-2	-	CASSIPQGSTGELFF	TGTGCCAGTAGTATACCCCAGGGGAGCACCGGGGAGCTGTTTTTT
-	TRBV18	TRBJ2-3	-	CASSRLGGSSTDTQYF	TGTGCCAGCTCCCGTCTGGGCGGATCTAGCACAGATACGCAGTATTTT
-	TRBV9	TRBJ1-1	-	CASSVAGGSGTEAFF	TGTGCCAGCAGCGTAGCTGGAGGGAGCGGCACTGAAGCTTTCTTT
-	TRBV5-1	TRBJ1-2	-	CASSLEGEGSYTF	TGCGCCAGCAGCTTGGAGGGGGAAGGGAGCTACACCTTC
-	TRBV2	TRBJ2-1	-	CASLYTGTTNEQFF	TGTGCCAGTCTTTATACCGGGACAACCAATGAGCAGTTCTTC
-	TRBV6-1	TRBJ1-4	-	CASSGGGGAGTNEKLFF	TGTGCCAGCAGTGGAGGGGGGGGCGCGGGCACTAATGAAAAACTGTTTTTT
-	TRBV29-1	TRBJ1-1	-	CSVSVRSTEAFF	TGCAGCGTATCGGTAAGAAGCACTGAAGCTTTCTTT
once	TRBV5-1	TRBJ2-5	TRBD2	CASSSLTSGRGQTQYF	TGCGCCAGCAGCTCGTTGACTAGCGGGAGAGGACAGACCCAGTACTTC
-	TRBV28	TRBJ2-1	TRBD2	CASRGSGRGNEQFF	TGTGCCAGCAGGGGTAGCGGGAGAGGCAATGAGCAGTTCTTC
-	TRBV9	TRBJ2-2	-	CASSPQEGRDGELFF	TGTGCCAGCAGCCCCCAAGAGGGCCGGGACGGGGAGCTGTTTTTT
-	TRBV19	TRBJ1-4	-	CASSMGRVSYNEKLFF	TGTGCCAGTAGTATGGGGAGAGTCTCCTATAATGAAAAACTGTTTTTT
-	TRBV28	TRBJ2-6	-	CASSHDLFGANVLTF	TGTGCCAGCAGTCACGACTTGTTTGGGGCCAACGTCCTGACTTTC
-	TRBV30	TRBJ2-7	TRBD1	CAWTGQVGRYEQYF	TGTGCCTGGACCGGACAGGTTGGGAGATACGAGCAGTACTTC
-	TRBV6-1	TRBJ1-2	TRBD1	CASSGTGGLAYGYTF	TGTGCCAGCAGCGGGACAGGGGGCTTGGCCTATGGCTACACCTTC
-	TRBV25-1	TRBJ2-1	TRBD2	CASSPQKGLGYNEQFF	TGTGCCAGCAGTCCCCAGAAGGGACTAGGGTACAATGAGCAGTTCTTC
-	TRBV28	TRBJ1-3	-	CASSLRFTIYF	TGTGCCAGCAGTTTAAGATTCACCATATATTTT
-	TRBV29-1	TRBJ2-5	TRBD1	CSVFPGQAETQYF	TGCAGCGTTTTCCCGGGACAGGCGGAGACCCAGTACTTC
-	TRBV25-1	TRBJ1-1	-	CASSGSRSGLNTEAFF	TGTGCCAGCAGTGGCTCCCGGTCGGGGTTGAACACTGAAGCTTTCTTT
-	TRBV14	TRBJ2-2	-	CASSVTKFVNTGELFF	TGTGCCAGCAGCGTGACGAAATTCGTAAACACCGGGGAGCTGTTTTTT
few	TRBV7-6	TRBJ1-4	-	CASSFTSGTNEKLFF	TGTGCCAGCAGCTTCACCAGCGGAACTAATGAAAAACTGTTTTTT
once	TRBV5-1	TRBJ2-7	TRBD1	CASSFGGRGYEQYF	TGCGCCAGCAGCTTTGGAGGCAGGGGGTACGAGCAGTACTTC
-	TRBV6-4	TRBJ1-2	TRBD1	CASRKDRGGYTF	TGTGCCAGCAGGAAGGACAGGGGCGGCTACACCTTC
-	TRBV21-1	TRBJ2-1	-	CASSLGSGTYNEQFF	TGTGCCAGCAGCCTAGGCAGCGGGACTTACAATGAGCAGTTCTTC
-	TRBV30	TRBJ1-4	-	CAWSVARGEKLFF	TGTGCCTGGAGTGTAGCGCGAGGTGAAAAACTGTTTTTT
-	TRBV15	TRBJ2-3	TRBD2	CATSSWTSGKTDTQYF	TGTGCCACCAGCAGCTGGACTAGCGGGAAAACAGATACGCAGTATTTT
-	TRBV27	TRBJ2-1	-	CASSLSGAGQFF	TGTGCCAGCAGTTTATCAGGGGCGGGGCAGTTCTTC
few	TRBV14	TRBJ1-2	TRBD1	CASSQVRTRGPGYTF	TGTGCCAGCAGCCAAGTTCGTACCAGGGGGCCGGGCTACACCTTC
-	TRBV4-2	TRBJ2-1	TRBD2	CASSPELMSGRSYNEQFF	TGTGCCAGCAGCCCAGAACTCATGAGCGGGAGGTCCTACAATGAGCAGTTCTTC
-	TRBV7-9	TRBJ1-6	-	CASSLDSSPLHF	TGTGCCAGCAGCTTAGACAGCTCTCCCCTCCACTTT
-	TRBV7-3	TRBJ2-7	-	CASRDPGAGYEQYF	TGTGCCAGCAGGGACCCAGGGGCCGGCTACGAGCAGTACTTC
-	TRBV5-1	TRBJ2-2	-	CASSPINLDSGELFF	TGCGCCAGCAGCCCCATAAATCTCGACTCCGGGGAGCTGTTTTTT
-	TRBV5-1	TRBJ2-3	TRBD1	CASSPTGTDTQYF	TGCGCCAGCAGCCCGACAGGGACAGATACGCAGTATTTT
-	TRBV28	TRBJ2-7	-	CASNLLPQYF	TGTGCCAGCAACTTACTTCCCCAGTACTTC
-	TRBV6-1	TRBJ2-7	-	CASSSQGYEQYF	TGTGCCAGCAGTTCACAGGGCTACGAGCAGTACTTC